Listed below are T cell receptor beta chains from one sample, sequenced in a study of T cell responses to AZD1222 COVID-19 vaccine. TCRdb keeps only in-frame clones here, not all; method: immunoSEQ multiplex PCR. The table includes some 120,000 clones, 88% detected once. The sample here was peripheral blood, taken 28 days after the second AZD1222 dose. Source of these receptors: an adult who received the AZD1222 COVID-19 vaccine. The CDR3 runs from the conserved cysteine through the conserved F or W. Each record gives: CDR3 length, J gene, V gene, CDR3 protein.

CDR3 length: 13
J gene: TRBJ1-2
V gene: TRBV7-8
CDR3 protein: CASSLGENYGYTF

CDR3 length: 16
J gene: TRBJ1-2
V gene: TRBV7-8
CDR3 protein: CASSPRRTASNYGYTF

CDR3 length: 14
J gene: TRBJ2-2
V gene: TRBV27
CDR3 protein: CASSSTANTGELFF

CDR3 length: 12
J gene: TRBJ1-1
V gene: TRBV2
CDR3 protein: CASSEASTEAFF

CDR3 length: 15
J gene: TRBJ2-1
V gene: TRBV6-2/TRBV6-3
CDR3 protein: CASSYTGGSYNEQFF

CDR3 length: 16
J gene: TRBJ2-2
V gene: TRBV7-2
CDR3 protein: CASSPGQGSYTGELFF

CDR3 length: 14
J gene: TRBJ2-3
V gene: TRBV19
CDR3 protein: CASSARLSTDTQYF

CDR3 length: 15
J gene: TRBJ2-1
V gene: TRBV5-1
CDR3 protein: CASSWTSGGNNEQFF

CDR3 length: 13
J gene: TRBJ1-6
V gene: TRBV30
CDR3 protein: CAWSVQQNSPLHF

CDR3 length: 16
J gene: TRBJ1-4
V gene: TRBV6-5
CDR3 protein: CASSSLIQEGREKLFF

CDR3 length: 13
J gene: TRBJ2-3
V gene: TRBV6-6
CDR3 protein: CASRLAAEDTQYF

CDR3 length: 12
J gene: TRBJ2-1
V gene: TRBV24-1
CDR3 protein: CATSDPVDEQFF

CDR3 length: 18
J gene: TRBJ1-2
V gene: TRBV4-3
CDR3 protein: CASSPLIGTGVLDYGYTF

CDR3 length: 15
J gene: TRBJ1-5
V gene: TRBV2
CDR3 protein: CASSGQGYSNQPQHF

CDR3 length: 15
J gene: TRBJ2-3
V gene: TRBV5-1
CDR3 protein: CASSFFMGDTDTQYF

CDR3 length: 11
J gene: TRBJ2-5
V gene: TRBV29-1
CDR3 protein: CSVGTSGGEYF